This TCR beta chain was identified during a study of blood T cell repertoires in COVID-19. Whole-study context: Italy, Spain and the United States were the sources of the convalescent and acute COVID-19 samples. Sample material is recorded as cDNA or gDNA derived from T cells, B-cell-depleted T cells, or PBMCs.

As regards this clone: At one end, the junction sequence differs from germline, possibly due to a read error.

In the original workflow: Amplification of reference gene primers was used by the study to estimate nucleated cell counts. The repertoire was sequenced with immunoSEQ multiplex PCR; TCRdb's copy has only in-frame clones and lacks some. V, J and clone size were drawn from that table, and D and trimming were deduced from the DNA. The table shows 85,000 to 100,000 clones, with 79% occurring only once. The sequence was obtained from a woman aged 80 or older with active or convalescent COVID-19. The sequenced sample was peripheral blood.

The CDR3, as DNA: TGTGCCAGCAGCGATAATAGCAATGAGCAGTTCTTC. Translation gives CASSDNSNEQFF. The chain is built from TRBV5-1 and TRBJ2-1, with unresolved D. Germline V gene lookup returns CDR1 SGHRS and CDR2 YFSETQ. This CDR3 is 12 amino acids long.